The 3 T cell receptor beta chains listed next were all sequenced from one sample in a study of chemoradiotherapy in HPV16-positive cancers. The assay was immunoSEQ multiplex PCR, and TCRdb's table has in-frame clones only and misses some. This sample has about 34,000 clones, with around 92% found just once. Sequencing was performed on blood, taken from a patient who underwent chemoradiotherapy. The receptor set was obtained from a human donor with HPV-associated anogenital cancer.

The gene calls are TRBV19 and TRBJ1-3; a possible D gene is TRBD1 (5 bases). This CDR3 spans 15 amino acids. The germline CDR1 and CDR2 sequences are LNHDA and SQIVND (reference sequence). Trimming left V 7 bases short and J 2 bases short, with 15 bases between. CDR3 protein: CASNHLGTAGNTIYF. As DNA, the CDR3 is TGTGCCAGTAACCACCTAGGGACTGCTGGAAACACCATATATTTT.

V gene TRBV11-3 combines with J gene TRBJ2-7, with 11 bases aligning to TRBD1. This CDR3 region has 15 residues. V gave up 5 bases and J gave up 2 bases; unmatched junction bases: 5. Germline loops: CDR1 SGHNT, CDR2 YENEEA. CDR3 DNA sequence: TGTGCCAGCAGCCCGGGACAGGGGGTCACCTACGAGCAGTACTTC. Its protein product is CASSPGQGVTYEQYF.

The chain recombines TRBV16 with TRBJ2-7; D gene uncertain. The germline CDR1 and CDR2 sequences are KGHSY and FQNENV. The CDR3 loop spans 12 amino acids. V was trimmed by 1 base and J by 4 bases, leaving 5 bases between them. CDR3 in amino acids: CASSQYSYEQYF. The CDR3 nucleotides read TGTGCCAGCAGCCAATATTCATACGAGCAGTACTTC. The full variable domain, in which reference TRBV16 and TRBJ2-7 provide the parts outside the CDR3, is GEEVAQTPKHLVRGEGQKAKLYCAPIKGHSYVFWYQQVLKNEFKFLISFQNENVFDETGMPKERFSAKCLPNSPCSLEIQATKLEDSAVYFCASSQYSYEQYFGPGTRLTVT.